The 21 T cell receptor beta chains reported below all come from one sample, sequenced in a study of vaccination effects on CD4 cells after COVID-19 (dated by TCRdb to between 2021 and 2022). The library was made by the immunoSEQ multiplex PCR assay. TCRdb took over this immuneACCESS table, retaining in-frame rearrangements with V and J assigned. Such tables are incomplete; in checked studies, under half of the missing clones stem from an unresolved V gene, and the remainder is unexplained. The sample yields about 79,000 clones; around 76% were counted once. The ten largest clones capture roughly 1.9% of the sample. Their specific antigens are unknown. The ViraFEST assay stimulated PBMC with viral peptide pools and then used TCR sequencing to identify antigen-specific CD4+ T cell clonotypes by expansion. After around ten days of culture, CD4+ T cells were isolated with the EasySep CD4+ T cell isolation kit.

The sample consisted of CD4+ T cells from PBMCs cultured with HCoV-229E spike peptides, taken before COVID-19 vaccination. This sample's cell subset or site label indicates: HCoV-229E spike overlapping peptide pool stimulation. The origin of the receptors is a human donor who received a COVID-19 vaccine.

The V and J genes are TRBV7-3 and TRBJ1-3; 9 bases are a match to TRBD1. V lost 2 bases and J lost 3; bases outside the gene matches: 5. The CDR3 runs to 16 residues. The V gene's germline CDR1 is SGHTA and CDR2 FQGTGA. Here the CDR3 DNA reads TGTGCCAGCAGCTTACTGGGGACAGGGATTGGAAACACCATATATTTT. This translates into CASSLLGTGIGNTIYF.

As DNA, the CDR3 is TGTGCCAGCATAACCAGCTCCTACAATGAGCAGTTCTTC. Amino acid sequence: CASITSSYNEQFF. The chain couples TRBV28 to TRBJ2-1; D is unresolved. The CDR3 is made up of 13 amino acids. Germline V gene data show CDR1 as MDHEN and CDR2 as SYDVKM. With 7 bases removed from V and 0 bases from J, the gap between germline ends came to 7 bases.

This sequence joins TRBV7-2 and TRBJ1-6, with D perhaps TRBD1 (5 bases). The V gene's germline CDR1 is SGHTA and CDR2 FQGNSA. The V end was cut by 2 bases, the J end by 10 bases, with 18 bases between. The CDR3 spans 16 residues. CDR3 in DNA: TGTGCCAGCAGCTTATCAATTGCTGCGGGGCACTCACCCCTCCACTTT. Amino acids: CASSLSIAAGHSPLHF.

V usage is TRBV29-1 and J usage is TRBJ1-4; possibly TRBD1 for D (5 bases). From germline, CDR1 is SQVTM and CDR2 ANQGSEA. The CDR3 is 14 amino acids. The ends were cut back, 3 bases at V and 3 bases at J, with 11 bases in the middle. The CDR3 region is CSVEDTGSNEKLFF. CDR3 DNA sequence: TGCAGCGTTGAGGATACAGGATCTAATGAAAAACTGTTTTTT.

The CDR3 sequence is CASSLSQGFEQFF. The DNA for the CDR3 is TGCGCCAGCAGCTTGAGCCAGGGCTTTGAGCAGTTCTTC. The chain is built from TRBV5-1 and TRBJ2-1; tentatively, D is TRBD1 (5 bases). Per germline, CDR1 SGHRS and CDR2 YFSETQ. V was clipped by 1 base and J by 9 bases, with 11 bases between them. The CDR3 totals 13 residues.

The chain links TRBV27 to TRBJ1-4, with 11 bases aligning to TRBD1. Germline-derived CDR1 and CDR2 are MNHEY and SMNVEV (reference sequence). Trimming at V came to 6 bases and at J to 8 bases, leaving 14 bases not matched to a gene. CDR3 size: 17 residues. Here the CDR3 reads CASRFVGQGAGREKLFF. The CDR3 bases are TGTGCCAGCAGATTTGTAGGACAGGGGGCCGGAAGAGAAAAACTGTTTTTT.

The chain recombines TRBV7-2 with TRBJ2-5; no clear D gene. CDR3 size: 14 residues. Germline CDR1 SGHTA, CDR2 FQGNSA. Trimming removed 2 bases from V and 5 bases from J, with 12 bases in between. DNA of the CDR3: TGTGCCAGCAGCTTAATGGGTATGGATGAGACCCAGTACTTC. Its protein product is CASSLMGMDETQYF.

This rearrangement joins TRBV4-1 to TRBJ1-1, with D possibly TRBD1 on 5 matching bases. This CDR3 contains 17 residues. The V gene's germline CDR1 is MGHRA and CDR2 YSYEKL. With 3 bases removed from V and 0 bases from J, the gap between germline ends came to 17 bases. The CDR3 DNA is TGCGCCAGCAGCCAGCTGGGGCAGGGCGACATGAACACTGAAGCTTTCTTT. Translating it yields CASSQLGQGDMNTEAFF.

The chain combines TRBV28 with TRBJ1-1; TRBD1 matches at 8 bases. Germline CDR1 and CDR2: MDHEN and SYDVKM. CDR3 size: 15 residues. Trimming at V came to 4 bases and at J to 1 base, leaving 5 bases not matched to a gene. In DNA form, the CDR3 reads TGTGCCAGCAGTTCAGGGGGCAAAGGGAACACTGAAGCTTTCTTT. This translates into CASSSGGKGNTEAFF.

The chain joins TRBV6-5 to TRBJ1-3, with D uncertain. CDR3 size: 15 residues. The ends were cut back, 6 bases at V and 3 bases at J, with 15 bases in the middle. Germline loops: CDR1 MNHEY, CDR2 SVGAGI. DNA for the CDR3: TGTGCCAGCAGGCCGTTTGGAGTAGGTGGAAACACCATATATTTT. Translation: CASRPFGVGGNTIYF.

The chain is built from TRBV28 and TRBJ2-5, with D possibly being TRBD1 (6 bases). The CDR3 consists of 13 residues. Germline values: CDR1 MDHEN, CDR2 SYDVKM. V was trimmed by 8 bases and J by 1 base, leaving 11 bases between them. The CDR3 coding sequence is TGTGCCAGCCGTGACAGGTTCCAAGAGACCCAGTACTTC. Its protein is CASRDRFQETQYF.

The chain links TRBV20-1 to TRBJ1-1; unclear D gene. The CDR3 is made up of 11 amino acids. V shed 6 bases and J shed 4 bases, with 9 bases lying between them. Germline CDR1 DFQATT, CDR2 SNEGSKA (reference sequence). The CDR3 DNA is TGCAGTGCAACAAGGCCCACTGAAGCTTTCTTT. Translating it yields CSATRPTEAFF.

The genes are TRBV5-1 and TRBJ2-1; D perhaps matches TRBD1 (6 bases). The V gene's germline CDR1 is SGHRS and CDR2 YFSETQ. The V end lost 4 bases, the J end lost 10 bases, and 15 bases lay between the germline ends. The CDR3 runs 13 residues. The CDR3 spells CASSGTNSNEQFF. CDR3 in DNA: TGCGCCAGCAGCGGGACAAATAGCAACGAGCAGTTCTTC.

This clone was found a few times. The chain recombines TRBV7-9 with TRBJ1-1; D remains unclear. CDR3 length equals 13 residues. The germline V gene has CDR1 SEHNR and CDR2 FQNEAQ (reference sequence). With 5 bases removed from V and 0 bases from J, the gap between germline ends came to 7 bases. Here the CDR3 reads CASSEFLNTEAFF. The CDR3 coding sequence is TGTGCCAGCAGCGAGTTTTTGAACACTGAAGCTTTCTTT.

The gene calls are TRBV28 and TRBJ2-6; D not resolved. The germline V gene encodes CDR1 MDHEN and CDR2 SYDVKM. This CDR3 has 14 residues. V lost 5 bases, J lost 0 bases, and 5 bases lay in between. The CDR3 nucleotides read TGTGCCAGCAGTCCCCACTCTGGGGCCAACGTCCTGACTTTC. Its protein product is CASSPHSGANVLTF.

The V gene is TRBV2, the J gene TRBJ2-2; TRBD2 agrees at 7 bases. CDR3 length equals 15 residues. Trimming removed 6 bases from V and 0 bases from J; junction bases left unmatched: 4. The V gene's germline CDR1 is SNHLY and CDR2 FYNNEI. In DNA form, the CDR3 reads TGTGCCAGCAGGGGGGGGACCGCGAACACCGGGGAGCTGTTTTTT. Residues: CASRGGTANTGELFF.

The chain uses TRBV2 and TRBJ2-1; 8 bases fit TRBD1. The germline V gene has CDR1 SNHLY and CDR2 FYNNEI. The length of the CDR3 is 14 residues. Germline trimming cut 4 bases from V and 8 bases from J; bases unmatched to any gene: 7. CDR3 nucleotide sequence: TGTGCCAGCAGTGCCCGACAGGGGACGCATGAGCAGTTCTTC. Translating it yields CASSARQGTHEQFF.

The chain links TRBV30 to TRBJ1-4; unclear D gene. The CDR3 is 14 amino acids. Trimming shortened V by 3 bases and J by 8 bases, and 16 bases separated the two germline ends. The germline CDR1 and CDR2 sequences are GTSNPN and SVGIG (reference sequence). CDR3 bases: TGTGCCTGGAGGCATCCGGGAGCGGAAGAAAAACTGTTTTTT. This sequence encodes CAWRHPGAEEKLFF.

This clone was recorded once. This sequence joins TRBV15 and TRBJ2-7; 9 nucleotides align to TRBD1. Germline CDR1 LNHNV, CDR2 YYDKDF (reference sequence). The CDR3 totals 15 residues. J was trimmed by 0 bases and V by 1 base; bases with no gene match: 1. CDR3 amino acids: CATSRGTGASYEQYV. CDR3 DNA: TGTGCCACCAGCAGAGGGACAGGGGCCTCCTACGAGCAGTACGTC.

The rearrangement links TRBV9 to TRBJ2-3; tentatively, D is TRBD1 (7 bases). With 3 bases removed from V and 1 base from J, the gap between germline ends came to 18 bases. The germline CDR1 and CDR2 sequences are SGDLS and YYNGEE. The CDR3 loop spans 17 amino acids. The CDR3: CASSAREGGTGTDTQYF. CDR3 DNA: TGTGCCAGCAGCGCACGAGAAGGAGGGACAGGCACAGATACGCAGTATTTT.

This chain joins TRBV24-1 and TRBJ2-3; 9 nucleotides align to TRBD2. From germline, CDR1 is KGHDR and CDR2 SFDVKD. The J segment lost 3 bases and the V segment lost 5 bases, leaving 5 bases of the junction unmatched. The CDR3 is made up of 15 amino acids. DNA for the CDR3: TGTGCCACCAGTGTTGGAGCGGGGGGAACAGATACGCAGTATTTT. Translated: CATSVGAGGTDTQYF.